This record covers a single T cell receptor beta chain. The data originate from a study of cytomegalovirus exposure and HLA in healthy donors. The CDR3 has 15 residues. The germline gives CDR1 WNHNN, CDR2 SYGVQD (reference sequence). The V gene end was trimmed by 6 bases and the J gene end by 4 bases; junction bases not matched to a gene: 4. The PCR used 60 Vbeta and 13 Jbeta primers. Using immunoSEQ multiplex PCR, the repertoire was profiled, and TCRdb retains in-frame clones only, with some absent. The sample holds about 160,000 clones, 80% to 85% seen once. This sequence originates from a girl aged 2 to 9 in good health and CMV-seropositive. The sample taken for sequencing was PBMCs. This chain uses TRBV10-1 with TRBJ2-5; 14 bases agree with TRBD2. The CDR3 DNA reads as TGCGCCAGCAGCGCCGGGACTAGCGGGAGAGAGACCCAGTACTTC. This gives the protein CASSAGTSGRETQYF.